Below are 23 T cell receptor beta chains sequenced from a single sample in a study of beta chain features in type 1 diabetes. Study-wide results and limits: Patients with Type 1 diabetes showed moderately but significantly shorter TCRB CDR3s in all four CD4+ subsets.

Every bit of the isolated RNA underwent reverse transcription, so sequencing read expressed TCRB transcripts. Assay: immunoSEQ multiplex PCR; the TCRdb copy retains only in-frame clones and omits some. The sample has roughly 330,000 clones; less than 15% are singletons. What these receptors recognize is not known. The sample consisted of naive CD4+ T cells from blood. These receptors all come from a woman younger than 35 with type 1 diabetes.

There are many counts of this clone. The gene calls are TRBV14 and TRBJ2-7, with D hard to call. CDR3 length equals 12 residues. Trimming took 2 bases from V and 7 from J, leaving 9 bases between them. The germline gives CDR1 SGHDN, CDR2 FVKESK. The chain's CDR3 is CASSQTAEEQYV. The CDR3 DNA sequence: TGTGCCAGCAGCCAAACCGCAGAGGAGCAGTACGTC.

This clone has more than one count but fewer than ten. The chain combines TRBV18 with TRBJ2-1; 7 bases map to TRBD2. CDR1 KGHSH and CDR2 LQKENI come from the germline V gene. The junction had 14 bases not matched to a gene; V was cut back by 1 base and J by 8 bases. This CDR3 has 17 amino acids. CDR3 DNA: TGTGCCAGCTCACCACTCTCGCAAGGCGGGAGTAGCGATGAGCAGTTCTTC. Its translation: CASSPLSQGGSSDEQFF.

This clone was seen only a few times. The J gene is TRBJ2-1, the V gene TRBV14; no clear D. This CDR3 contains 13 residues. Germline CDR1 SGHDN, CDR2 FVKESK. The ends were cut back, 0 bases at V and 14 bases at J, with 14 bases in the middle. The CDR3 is CASSQDLTVPEFF. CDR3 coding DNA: TGTGCCAGCAGCCAAGATCTTACCGTCCCGGAGTTCTTC.

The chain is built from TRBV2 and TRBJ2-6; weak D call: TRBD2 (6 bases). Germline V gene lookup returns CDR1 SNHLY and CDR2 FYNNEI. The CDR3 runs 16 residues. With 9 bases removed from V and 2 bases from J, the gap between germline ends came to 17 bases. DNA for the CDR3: TGTGCCAGGGCCGGGACTCCTGGCACTGGGGCCAACGTCCTGACTTTC. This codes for CARAGTPGTGANVLTF.

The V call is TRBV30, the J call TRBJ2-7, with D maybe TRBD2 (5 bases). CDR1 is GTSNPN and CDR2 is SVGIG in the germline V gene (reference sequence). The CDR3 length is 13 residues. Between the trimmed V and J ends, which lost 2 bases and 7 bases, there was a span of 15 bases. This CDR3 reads CAWSQWVSGEQYF. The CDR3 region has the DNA TGTGCCTGGAGTCAGTGGGTTTCGGGAGAGCAGTACTTC.

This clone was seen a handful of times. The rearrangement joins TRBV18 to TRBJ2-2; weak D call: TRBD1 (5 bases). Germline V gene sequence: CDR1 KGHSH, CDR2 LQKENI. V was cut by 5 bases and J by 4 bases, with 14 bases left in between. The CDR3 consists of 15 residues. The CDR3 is CASSTWAGRTGELFF. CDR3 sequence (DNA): TGTGCCAGCTCAACATGGGCAGGGCGCACCGGGGAGCTGTTTTTT.

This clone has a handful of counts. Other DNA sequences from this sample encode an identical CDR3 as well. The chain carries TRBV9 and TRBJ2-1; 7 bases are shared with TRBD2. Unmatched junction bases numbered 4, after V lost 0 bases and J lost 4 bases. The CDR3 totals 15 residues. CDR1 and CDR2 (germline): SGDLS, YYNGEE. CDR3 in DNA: TGTGCCAGCAGCGTAGCGGGGGGAGGGTACAATGAGCAGTTCTTC. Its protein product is CASSVAGGGYNEQFF.

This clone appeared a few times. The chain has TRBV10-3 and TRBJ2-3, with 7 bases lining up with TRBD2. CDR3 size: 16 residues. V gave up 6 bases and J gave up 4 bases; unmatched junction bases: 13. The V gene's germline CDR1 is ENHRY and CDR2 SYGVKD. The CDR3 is CAISGGAGEGPDTQYF. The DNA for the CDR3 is TGTGCCATCAGCGGAGGGGCGGGAGAAGGCCCAGATACGCAGTATTTT.

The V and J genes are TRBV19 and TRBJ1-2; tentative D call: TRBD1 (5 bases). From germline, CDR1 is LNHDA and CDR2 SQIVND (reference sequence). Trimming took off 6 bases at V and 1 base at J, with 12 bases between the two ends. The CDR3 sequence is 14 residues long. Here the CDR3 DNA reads TGTGCCAGTAGGCTATCAGGGATTAACTATGGCTACACCTTC. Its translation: CASRLSGINYGYTF.

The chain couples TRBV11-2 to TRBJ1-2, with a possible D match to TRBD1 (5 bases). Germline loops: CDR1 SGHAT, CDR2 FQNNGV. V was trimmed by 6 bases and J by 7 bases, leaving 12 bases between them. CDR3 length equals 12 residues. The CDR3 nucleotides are TGTGCCAGCAGTTACCAGGGTTCTGGCTACACCTTC. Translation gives CASSYQGSGYTF.

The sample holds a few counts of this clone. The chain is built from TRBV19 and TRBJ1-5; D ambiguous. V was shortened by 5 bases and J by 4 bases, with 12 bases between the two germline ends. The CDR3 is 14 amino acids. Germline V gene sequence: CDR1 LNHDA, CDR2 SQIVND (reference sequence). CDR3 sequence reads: CASSWVGENQPQHF. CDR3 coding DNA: TGTGCCAGTAGTTGGGTCGGAGAAAATCAGCCCCAGCATTTT.

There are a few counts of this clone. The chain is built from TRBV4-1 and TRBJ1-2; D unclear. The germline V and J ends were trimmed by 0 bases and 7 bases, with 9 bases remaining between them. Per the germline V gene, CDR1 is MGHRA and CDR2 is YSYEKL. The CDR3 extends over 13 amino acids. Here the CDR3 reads CASSQDRSVGYTF. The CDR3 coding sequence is TGCGCCAGCAGCCAAGATCGTAGTGTTGGCTACACCTTC.

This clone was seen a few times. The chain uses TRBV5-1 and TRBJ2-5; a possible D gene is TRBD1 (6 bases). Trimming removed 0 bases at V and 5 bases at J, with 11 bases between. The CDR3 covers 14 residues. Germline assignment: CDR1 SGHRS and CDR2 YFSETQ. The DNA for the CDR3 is TGCGCCAGCAGCTTGGACAGGGTAGTCGAGACCCAGTACTTC. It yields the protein CASSLDRVVETQYF.

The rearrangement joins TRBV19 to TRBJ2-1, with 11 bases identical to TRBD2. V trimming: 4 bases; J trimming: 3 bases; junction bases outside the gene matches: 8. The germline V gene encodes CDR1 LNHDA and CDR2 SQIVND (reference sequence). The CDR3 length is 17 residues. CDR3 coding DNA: TGTGCCAGTAGTAGCACACTAGCGGGAGTCATCTACAATGAGCAGTTCTTC. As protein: CASSSTLAGVIYNEQFF.

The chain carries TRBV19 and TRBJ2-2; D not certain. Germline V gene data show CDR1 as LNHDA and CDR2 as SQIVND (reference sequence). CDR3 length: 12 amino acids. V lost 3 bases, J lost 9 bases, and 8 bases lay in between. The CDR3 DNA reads TGTGCCAGTAGTATCCTCCCGTGGGAGCTGTTTTTT. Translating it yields CASSILPWELFF.

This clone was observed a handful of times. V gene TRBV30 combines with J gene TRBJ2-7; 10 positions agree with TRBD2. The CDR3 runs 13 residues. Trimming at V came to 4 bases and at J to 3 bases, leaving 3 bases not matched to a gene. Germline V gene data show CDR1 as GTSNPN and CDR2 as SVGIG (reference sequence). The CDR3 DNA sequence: TGTGCCTGGAAGGCTAGCGGGAGCTACGAGCAGTACTTC. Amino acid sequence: CAWKASGSYEQYF.

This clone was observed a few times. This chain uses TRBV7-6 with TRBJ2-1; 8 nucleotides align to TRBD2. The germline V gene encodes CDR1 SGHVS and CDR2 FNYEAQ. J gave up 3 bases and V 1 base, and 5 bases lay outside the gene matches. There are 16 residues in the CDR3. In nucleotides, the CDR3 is TGTGCCAGCAGCTTAGGTGAGCGGGAGTTCTACAATGAGCAGTTCTTC. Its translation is CASSLGEREFYNEQFF.

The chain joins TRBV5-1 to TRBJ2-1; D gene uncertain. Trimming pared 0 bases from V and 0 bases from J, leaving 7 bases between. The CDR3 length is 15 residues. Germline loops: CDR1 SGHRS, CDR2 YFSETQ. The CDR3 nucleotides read TGCGCCAGCAGCTTGGGAGAGAGCTCCTACAATGAGCAGTTCTTC. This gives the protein CASSLGESSYNEQFF. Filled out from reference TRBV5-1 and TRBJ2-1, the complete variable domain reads KAGVTQTPRYLIKTRGQQVTLSCSPISGHRSVSWYQQTPGQGLQFLFEYFSETQRNKGNFPGRFSGRQFSNSRSEMNVSTLELGDSALYLCASSLGESSYNEQFFGPGTRLTVL.

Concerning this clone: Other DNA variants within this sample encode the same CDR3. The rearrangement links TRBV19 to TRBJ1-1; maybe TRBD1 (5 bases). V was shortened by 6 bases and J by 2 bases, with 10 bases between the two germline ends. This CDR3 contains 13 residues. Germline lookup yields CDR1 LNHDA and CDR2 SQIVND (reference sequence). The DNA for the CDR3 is TGTGCCAGTAGCCGGGGGACTAACACTGAAGCTTTCTTT. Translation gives CASSRGTNTEAFF.

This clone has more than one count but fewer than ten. CDR3 amino acids: CASSSTPTGEQYV. As DNA, the CDR3 is TGTGCCAGCAGCTCTACACCAACGGGAGAGCAGTACGTC. The chain carries TRBV11-2 and TRBJ2-7; D perhaps matches TRBD2 (5 bases). The germline V gene has CDR1 SGHAT and CDR2 FQNNGV. The CDR3 is made up of 13 amino acids. V shed 4 bases and J shed 7 bases, with 14 bases lying between them.

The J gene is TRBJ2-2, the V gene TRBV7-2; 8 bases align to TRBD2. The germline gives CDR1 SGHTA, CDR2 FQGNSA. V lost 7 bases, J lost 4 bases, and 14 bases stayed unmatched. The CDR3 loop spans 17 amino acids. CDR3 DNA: TGTGCCAGCATCACGGACGGGAGGGGTTCGGGCACCGGGGAGCTGTTTTTT. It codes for CASITDGRGSGTGELFF.

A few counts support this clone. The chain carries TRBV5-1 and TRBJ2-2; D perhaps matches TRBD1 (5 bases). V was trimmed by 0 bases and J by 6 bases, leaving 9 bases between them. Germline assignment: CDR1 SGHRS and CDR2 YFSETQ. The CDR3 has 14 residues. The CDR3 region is CASSLASGPGELFF. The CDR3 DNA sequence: TGCGCCAGCAGCTTGGCCTCAGGGCCCGGGGAGCTGTTTTTT. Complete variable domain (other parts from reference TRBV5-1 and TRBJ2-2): KAGVTQTPRYLIKTRGQQVTLSCSPISGHRSVSWYQQTPGQGLQFLFEYFSETQRNKGNFPGRFSGRQFSNSRSEMNVSTLELGDSALYLCASSLASGPGELFFGEGSRLTVL.

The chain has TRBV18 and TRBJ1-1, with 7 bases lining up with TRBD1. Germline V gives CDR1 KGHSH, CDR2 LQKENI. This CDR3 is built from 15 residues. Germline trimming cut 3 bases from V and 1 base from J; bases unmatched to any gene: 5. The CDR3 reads CASSPGTAKNTEAFF. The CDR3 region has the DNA TGTGCCAGCTCACCGGGGACAGCCAAGAACACTGAAGCTTTCTTT.